This TCR beta chain appears in the sequencing data of a study of T cells after yellow fever vaccination (dated by TCRdb to between 2018 and 2021). As for the study more broadly: The SMART-Seq v4 Ultra Low Input RNA kit was used to prepare libraries from fractions with low cell numbers. To track T-cell clones before and after primary and booster YFV17D yellow fever vaccination, bulk TCR alpha and beta repertoires were sequenced longitudinally. Two healthy male donors, one aged 18 to 30 and one aged 30 to 39 years, made up the cohort. Blood samples were taken at several timepoints before and after primary and secondary immunization, and bulk PBMC replicates and cell subsets were isolated. What the authors observed across the whole study: Compared with the primary T-cell response, the secondary T-cell response was faster but weaker, reaching its peak on day 5 rather than on day 15. Computational filtering was required because FACS-sorted repertoires could contain abundant contaminating clonotypes from the bulk population. A small fraction of clonotypes appeared in both the CD4 and CD8 compartments, likely as a result of convergent recombination. The study included only a couple of donors, which limits how far the findings can be generalized. After the booster, most of the clones that had expanded following primary vaccination were detected again (around 95% of CD4 and roughly 88% of CD8), which suggests that memory was broadly maintained.

Interpreted using the paper, the treatment or condition label stands for: live attenuated yellow fever vaccine strain. PBMCs were isolated from peripheral blood using a standard Ficoll-Paque protocol. Dynabeads CD4 and CD8 positive selection kits were used to isolate the CD4 and CD8 T-cell fractions. TriZol was used to extract RNA from bulk PBMCs, from CD4 and CD8 fractions, and from dextramer-positive and dextramer-negative fractions. Synthesis of TCR cDNA relied on 5'RACE template switching, a step that introduced a universal primer site along with unique molecular identifiers. Priming of cDNA synthesis was performed from both the TCR alpha and TCR beta constant segments. Libraries were amplified in two PCR steps, with sample barcodes and sequencing adapters added in the second step. Libraries were sequenced on Illumina HiSeq 2500 (2x100 bp) or NovaSeq (2x150 bp). The paper's data handling went like this. Reads were demultiplexed and collapsed into UMI consensus sequences with MIGEC, and V(D)J alignment was performed with MiXCR. Vaccine-responding clonotypes were defined with edgeR using replicate PBMC samples, requiring FDR below 0.01 and a log2 fold change above 5 up to day 15. Each bulk clonotype received a CD4 or CD8 identity based on whether the sequenced CD4 or CD8 repertoire contained that clonotype at higher abundance. Using fastp at Q25 and MiXCR, TCRdb reprocessed the public reads and kept productive beta chains. Rows are combined by CDR3 protein, so each entry shows the most common genes and DNA. The V and J calls and clone size come from TCRdb's table, not from the authors' own analysis. This sample has about 74,000 distinct CDR3 sequences in its table, and approximately 6.5% of those were observed once. The ten most abundant clones make up about a third of the sample.

The germline V gene gives CDR1 as SGHTA and CDR2 as FQGNSA. Unmatched junction bases come to 1, with V trimmed by 2 bases and J by 3 bases. The CDR3 spans 14 residues, from the cysteine through the phenylalanine. Just the 42-base CDR3 DNA is kept, in frame starting at base 1. In its sample, this clonotype was seen a few times. Its target antigen remains unknown. No clone much larger than this one lies a single base away; base qualities are absent. The clonotype originates from a man aged 18-30 years who received the YFV17D yellow fever vaccine. The rearrangement joined TRBV7-2 to TRBJ2-5, with 9 bases aligning to TRBD1. Sample: CD8+ T cells sorted from PBMCs, taken 4 to 5 days after the first yellow fever vaccination. This receptor carries the CDR3 CASSLWDREETQYF. Here is the DNA: TGTGCCAGCAGCTTATGGGACAGGGAAGAGACCCAGTACTTC.